This T cell receptor beta chain was observed in a study of T cells in Graves' hyperthyroidism and ophthalmopathy. V dropped 4 bases and J dropped 7 bases, with 8 bases sitting between them. The CDR3 sequence is 12 residues long. Germline V gene lookup returns CDR1 MNHNS and CDR2 SASEGT. This clonotype appeared once. Reasons for excluding patients were uncontrolled infection, other autoimmune disease, pregnancy or lactation. Amplified TCR beta CDR3 regions derived from RNA transcripts. The HTBI primer set served for first-round RT-PCR of the TCR CDR3. From the multiplex PCR reads, TCRdb called clonotypes with MiXCR, one entry per CDR3 protein. The sample carries about 480,000 distinct CDR3 sequences, approximately 25% recorded once.

V usage is TRBV6-1 and J usage is TRBJ1-5; D gene ambiguous. The sample taken for sequencing was blood. The clonotype originates from a woman aged 25 to 45 with Graves' ophthalmopathy. CDR3 sequence: CASSALGQPQHF. CDR3 sequence (DNA): TGTGCCAGCAGTGCACTAGGGCAGCCCCAGCATTTT.